This T cell receptor beta chain was recovered during a study of beta chain features in type 1 diabetes. Study-level points and caveats: The study found moderately but significantly shorter TCRB CDR3s in all four CD4+ subsets of Type 1 diabetes patients.

As every portion of the isolated RNA was reverse transcribed, the sequencing read expressed TCRB transcripts. Measured with immunoSEQ multiplex PCR; TCRdb has only the in-frame clones, and not every one. The profile covers about 710,000 clones, with over 11% appearing a single time and just under 0.04% taken by the ten largest. The CDR3 sequence is 18 residues long. Germline CDR1 KGHSH, CDR2 LQKENI. The ends lost 1 base at V and 2 bases at J; junction bases unmatched: 13. This clone was detected a few times. Its specificity is not known. This TCR was recovered from a young man with type 1 diabetes. The chain recombines TRBV18 with TRBJ1-2; 7 bases are shared with TRBD1. The sample was naive CD4+ T cells from blood. The CDR3 sequence: CASSPQGTAQQGNYGYTF. The CDR3 coding sequence is TGTGCCAGCTCACCACAAGGGACAGCACAACAAGGGAACTATGGCTACACCTTC.